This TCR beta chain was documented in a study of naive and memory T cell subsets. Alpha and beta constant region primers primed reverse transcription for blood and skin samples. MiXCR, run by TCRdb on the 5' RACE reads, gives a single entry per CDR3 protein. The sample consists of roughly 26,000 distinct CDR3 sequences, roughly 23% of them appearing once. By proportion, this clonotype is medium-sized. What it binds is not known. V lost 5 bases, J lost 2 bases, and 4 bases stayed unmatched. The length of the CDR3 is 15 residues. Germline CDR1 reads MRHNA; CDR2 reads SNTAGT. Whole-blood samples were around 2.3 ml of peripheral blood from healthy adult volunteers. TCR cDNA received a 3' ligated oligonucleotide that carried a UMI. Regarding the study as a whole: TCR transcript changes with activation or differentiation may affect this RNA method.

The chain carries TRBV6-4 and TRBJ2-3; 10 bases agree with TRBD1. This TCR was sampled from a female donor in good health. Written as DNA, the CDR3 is TGTGCCAGCAGTTCCGGGACAGGGGCCACAGATACGCAGTATTTT. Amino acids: CASSSGTGATDTQYF.